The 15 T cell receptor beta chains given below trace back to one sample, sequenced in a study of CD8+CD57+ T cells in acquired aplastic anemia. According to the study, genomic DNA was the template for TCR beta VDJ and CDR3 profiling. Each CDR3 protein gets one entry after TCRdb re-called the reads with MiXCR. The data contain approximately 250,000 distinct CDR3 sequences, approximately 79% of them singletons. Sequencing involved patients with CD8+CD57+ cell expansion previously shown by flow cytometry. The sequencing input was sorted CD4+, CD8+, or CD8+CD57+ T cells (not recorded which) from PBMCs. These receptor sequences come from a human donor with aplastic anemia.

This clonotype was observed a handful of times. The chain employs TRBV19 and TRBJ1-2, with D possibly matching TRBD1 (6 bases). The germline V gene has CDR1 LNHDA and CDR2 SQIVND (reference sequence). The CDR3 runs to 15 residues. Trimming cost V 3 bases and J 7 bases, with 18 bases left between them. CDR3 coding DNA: TGTGCCAGTAGTATTCTCCATACAGGGAAATCTGGCTACACCTTC. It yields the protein CASSILHTGKSGYTF.

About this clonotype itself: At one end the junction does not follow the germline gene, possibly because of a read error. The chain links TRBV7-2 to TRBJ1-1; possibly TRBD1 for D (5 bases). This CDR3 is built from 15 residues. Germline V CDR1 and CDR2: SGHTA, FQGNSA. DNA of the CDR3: TGTGCCAGCAGCAGGGGTCCAGGTTGCTACGAGCAGTTCCTCTTT. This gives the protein CASSRGPGCYEQFLF.

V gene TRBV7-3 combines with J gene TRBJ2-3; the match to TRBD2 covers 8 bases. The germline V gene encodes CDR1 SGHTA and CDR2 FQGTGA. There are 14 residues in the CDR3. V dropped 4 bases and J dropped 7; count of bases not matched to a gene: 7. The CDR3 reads CASSSAGGPNTQYF. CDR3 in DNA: TGTGCCAGCAGCTCCGCGGGAGGCCCCAATACGCAGTATTTT.

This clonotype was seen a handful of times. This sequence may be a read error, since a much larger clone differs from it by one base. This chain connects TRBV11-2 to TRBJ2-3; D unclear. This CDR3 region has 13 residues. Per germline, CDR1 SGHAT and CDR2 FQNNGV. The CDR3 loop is CASRLGLTDTQYF. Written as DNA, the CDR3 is TGTGCCAGCAGGTTAGGGCTGACAGATACGCAGTATTTT.

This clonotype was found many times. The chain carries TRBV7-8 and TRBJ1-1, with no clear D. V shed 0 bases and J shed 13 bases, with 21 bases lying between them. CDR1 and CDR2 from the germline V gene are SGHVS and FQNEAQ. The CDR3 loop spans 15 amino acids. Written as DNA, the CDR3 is TGTGCCAGCAGCTTAGCGGGAGGTCCCGATACGCAGGATTTCTTT. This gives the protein CASSLAGGPDTQDFF. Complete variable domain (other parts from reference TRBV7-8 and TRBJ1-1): GAGVSQSPRYKVAKRGQDVALRCDPISGHVSLFWYQQALGQGPEFLTYFQNEAQLDKSGLPSDRFFAERPEGSVSTLKIQRTQQEDSAVYLCASSLAGGPDTQDFFGQGTRLTVV.

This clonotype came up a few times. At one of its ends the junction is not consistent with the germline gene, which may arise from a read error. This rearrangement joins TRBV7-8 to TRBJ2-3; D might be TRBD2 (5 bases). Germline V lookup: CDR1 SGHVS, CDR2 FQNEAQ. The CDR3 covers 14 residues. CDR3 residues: CASSFDPDGKALSF. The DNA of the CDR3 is TGTGCCAGCAGCTTTGATCCAGACGGGAAAGCGCTTTCCTTT.

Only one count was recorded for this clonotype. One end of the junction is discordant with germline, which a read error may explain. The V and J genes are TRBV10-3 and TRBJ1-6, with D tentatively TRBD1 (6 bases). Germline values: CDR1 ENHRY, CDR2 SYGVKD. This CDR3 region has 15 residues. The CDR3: CASSYHRARSSPLHF. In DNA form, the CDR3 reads TGTGCCAGCAGTTACCACAGGGCCAGGAGTTCACCCCTCCACTTT.

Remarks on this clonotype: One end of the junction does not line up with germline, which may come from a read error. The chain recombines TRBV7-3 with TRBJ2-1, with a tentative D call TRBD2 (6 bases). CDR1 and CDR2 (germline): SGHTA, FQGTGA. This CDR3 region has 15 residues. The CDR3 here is CASSLSAGRANAQFF. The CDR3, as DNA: TGTGCCAGCAGCTTATCGGCGGGACGGGCCAATGCGCAGTTCTTC. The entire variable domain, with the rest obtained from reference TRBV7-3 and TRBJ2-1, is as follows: GAGVSQTPSNKVTEKGKYVELRCDPISGHTALYWYRQSLGQGPEFLIYFQGTGAADDSGLPNDRFFAVRPEGSVSTLKIQRTERGDSAVYLCASSLSAGRANAQFFGPGTRLTVL.

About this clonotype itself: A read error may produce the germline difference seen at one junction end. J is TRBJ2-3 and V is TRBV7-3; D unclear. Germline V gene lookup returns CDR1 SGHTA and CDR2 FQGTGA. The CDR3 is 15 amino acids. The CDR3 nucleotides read TGCGCCAGCAGCCAATTGAAACTAAGCACAGATACGCAGTATTTT. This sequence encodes CASSQLKLSTDTQYF.

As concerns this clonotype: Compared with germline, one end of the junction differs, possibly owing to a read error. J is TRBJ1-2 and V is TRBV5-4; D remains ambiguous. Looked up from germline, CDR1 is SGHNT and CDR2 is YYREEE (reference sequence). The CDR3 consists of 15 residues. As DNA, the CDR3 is TGCGCCAGCAGCCAGGAAGGGAGGTCAAACTATGGCTACACCTTC. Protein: CASSQEGRSNYGYTF.

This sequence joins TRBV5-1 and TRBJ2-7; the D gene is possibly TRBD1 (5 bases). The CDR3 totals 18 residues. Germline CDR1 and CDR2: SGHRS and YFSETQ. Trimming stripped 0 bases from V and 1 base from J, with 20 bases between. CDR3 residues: CASSLEGATTALSYEQYV. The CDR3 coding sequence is TGCGCCAGCAGCTTGGAAGGAGCAACGACAGCCCTTTCCTACGAGCAGTACGTC.

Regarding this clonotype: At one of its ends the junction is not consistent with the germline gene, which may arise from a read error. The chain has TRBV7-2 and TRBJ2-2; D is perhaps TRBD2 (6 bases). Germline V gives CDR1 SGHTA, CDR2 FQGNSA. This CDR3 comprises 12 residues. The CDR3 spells CASGVVGGEMFF. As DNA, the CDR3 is TGTGCCAGCGGGGTCGTGGGCGGGGAGATGTTTTTT.

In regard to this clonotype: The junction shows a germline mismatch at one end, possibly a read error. The CDR3 DNA reads TGTGCCAGCTCAAGACAGGCCAGCGCCGTTGAGATCGGATTT. It is translated as CASSRQASAVEIGF. J is TRBJ2-3 and V is TRBV7-3, with D maybe TRBD1 (6 bases). The CDR3 length is 14 residues. Germline CDR1 reads SGHTA; CDR2 reads FQGTGA. Together with reference TRBV7-3 and TRBJ2-3, the CDR3 gives the full variable domain: GAGVSQTPSNKVTEKGKYVELRCDPISGHTALYWYRQSLGQGPEFLIYFQGTGAADDSGLPNDRFFAVRPEGSVSTLKIQRTERGDSAVYLCASSRQASAVEIGFGPGTRLTVL.

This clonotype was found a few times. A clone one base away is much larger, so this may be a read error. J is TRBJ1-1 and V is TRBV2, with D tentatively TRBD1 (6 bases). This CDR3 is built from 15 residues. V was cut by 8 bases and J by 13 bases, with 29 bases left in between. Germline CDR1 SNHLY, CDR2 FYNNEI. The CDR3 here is CASGDGGTDKQYFFF. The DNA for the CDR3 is TGTGCCAGCGGGGACGGGGGCACAGATAAGCAGTATTTTTTCTTT.

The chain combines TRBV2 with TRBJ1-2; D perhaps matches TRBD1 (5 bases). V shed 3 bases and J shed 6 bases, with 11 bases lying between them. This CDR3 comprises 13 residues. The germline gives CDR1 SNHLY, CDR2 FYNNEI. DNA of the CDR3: TGTGCCAGCAGTGATGACAGAAAGGATGGCTACACCTTC. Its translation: CASSDDRKDGYTF. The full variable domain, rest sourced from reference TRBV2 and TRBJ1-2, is EPEVTQTPSHQVTQMGQEVILRCVPISNHLYFYWYRQILGQKVEFLVSFYNNEISEKSEIFDDQFSVERPDGSNFTLKIRSTKLEDSAMYFCASSDDRKDGYTFGSGTRLTVV.